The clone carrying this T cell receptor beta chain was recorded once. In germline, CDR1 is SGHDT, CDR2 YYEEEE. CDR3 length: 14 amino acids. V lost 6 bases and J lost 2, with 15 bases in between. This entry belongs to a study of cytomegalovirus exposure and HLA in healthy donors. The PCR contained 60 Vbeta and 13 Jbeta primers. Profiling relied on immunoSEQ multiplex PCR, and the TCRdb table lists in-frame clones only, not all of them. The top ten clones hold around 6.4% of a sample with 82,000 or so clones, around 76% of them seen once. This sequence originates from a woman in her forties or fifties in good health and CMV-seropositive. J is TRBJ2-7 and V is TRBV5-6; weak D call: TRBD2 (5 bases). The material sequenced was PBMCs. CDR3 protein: CASINSELAYEQYF. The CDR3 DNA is TGTGCCAGCATCAATAGCGAATTGGCCTACGAGCAGTACTTC.